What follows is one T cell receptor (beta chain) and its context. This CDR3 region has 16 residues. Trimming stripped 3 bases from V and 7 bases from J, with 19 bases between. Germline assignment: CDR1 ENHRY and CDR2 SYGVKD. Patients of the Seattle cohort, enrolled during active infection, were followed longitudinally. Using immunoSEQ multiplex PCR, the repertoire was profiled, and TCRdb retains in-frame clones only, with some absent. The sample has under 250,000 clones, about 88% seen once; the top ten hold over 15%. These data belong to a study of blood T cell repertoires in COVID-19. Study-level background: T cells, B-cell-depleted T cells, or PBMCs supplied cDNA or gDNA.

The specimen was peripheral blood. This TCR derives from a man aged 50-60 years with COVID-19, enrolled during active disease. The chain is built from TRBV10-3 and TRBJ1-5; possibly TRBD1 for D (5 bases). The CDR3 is CAISDPREGFGQPQHF. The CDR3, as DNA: TGTGCCATCAGTGACCCCCGGGAGGGGTTTGGGCAGCCCCAGCATTTT.